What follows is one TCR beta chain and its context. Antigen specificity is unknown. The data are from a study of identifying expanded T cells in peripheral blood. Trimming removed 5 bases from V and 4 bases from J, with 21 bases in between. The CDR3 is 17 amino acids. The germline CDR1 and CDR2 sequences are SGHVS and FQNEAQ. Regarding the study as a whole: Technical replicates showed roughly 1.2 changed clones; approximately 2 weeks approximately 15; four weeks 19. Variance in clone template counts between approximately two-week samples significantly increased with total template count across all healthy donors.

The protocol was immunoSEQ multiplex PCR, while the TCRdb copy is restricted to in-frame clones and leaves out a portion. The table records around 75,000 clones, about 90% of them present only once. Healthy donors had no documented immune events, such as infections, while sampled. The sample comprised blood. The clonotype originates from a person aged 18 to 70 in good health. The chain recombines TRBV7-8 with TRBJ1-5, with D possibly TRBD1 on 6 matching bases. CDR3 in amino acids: CASSPGRGGQLNQPQHF. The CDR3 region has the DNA TGTGCCAGCAGCCCCGGCCGCGGTGGACAGTTAAATCAGCCCCAGCATTTT.